This TCR beta chain was documented in a study of T cell responses to AZD1222 COVID-19 vaccine. CDR3 size: 18 residues. V shed 4 bases, J shed 2 bases, and the junction held 12 bases outside the gene matches. Germline V gene sequence: CDR1 SGHRS, CDR2 YFSETQ. Worth noting for this clone: Antigen unknown.

It was second doses at about 4 or about 12 weeks that were pooled. Study results and limitations: Donors were mostly white British, more females; clonal diversity possibly underestimated. Researchers took repertoire samples only after the peak T cell response had come. Only 6 or 7 AZD1222 recipients tested seropositive at baseline.

The method was immunoSEQ multiplex PCR; TCRdb's version includes in-frame clones alone and lacks a portion of them. The table records about 140,000 clones, 80% to 95% of them present only once. The sequenced sample was peripheral blood, obtained 28 days after the second AZD1222 dose. This TCR was sampled from an adult who received the AZD1222 COVID-19 vaccine. V usage is TRBV5-1 and J usage is TRBJ2-7; 13 positions agree with TRBD2. This CDR3 is CASSPTGGLAGEAYEQYF. The CDR3 DNA reads as TGCGCCAGCAGCCCTACCGGTGGACTAGCGGGAGAAGCCTACGAGCAGTACTTC.